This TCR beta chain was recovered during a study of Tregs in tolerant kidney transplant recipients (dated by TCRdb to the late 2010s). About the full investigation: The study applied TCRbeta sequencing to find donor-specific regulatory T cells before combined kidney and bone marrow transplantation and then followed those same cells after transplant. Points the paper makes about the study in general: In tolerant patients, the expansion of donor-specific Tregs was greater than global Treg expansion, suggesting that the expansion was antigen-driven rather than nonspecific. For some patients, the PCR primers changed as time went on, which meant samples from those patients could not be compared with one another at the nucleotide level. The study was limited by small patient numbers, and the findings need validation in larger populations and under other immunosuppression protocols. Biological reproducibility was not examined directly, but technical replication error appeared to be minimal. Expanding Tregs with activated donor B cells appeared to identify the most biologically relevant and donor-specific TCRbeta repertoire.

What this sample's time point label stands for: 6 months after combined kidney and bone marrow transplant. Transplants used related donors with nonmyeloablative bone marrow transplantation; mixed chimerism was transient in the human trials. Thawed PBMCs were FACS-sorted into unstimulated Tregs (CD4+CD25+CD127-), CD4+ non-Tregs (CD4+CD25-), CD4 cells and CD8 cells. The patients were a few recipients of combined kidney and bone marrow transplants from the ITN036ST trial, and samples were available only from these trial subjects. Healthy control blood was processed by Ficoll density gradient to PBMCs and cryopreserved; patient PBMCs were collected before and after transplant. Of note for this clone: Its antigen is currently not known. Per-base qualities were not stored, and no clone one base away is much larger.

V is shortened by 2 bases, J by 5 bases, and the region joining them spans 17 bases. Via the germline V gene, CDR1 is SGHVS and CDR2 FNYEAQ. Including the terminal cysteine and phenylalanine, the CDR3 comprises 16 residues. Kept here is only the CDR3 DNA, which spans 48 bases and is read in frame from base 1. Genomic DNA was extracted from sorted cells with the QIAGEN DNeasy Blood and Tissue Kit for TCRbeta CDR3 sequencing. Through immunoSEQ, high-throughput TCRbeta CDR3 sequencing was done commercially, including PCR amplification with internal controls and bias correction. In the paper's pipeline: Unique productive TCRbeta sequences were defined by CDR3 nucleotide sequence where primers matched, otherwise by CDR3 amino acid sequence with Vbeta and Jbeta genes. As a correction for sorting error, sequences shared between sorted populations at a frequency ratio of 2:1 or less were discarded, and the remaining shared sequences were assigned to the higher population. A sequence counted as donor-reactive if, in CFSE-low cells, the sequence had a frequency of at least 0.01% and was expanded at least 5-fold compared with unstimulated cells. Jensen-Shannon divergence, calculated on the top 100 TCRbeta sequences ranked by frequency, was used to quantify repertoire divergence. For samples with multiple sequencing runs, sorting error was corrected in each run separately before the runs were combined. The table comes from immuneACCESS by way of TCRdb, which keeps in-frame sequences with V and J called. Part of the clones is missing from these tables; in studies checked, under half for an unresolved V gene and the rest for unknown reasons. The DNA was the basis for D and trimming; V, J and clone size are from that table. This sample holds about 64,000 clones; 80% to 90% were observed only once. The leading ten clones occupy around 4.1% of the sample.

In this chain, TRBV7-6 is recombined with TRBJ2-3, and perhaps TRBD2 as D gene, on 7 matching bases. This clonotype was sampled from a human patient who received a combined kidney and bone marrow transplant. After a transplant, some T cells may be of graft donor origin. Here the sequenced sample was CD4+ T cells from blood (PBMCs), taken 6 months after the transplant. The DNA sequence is TGTGCCAGCAGCTTAATGCGGGGGCCTTTTGGAGATACGCAGTATTTT. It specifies CASSLMRGPFGDTQYF.